One T cell receptor beta chain is described in this entry. Its antigen is currently not known. No base quality information exists; no much larger clone differs at one position. This specimen belongs to a study of shared clonotypes between healthy human individuals (dated by TCRdb to between 2020 and 2021). For the wider study: The cohort included a few men and a couple of women between 18 and 49 years of age. Per donor, three plates each were used for CD4 naive and CD4 memory, two for CD8 naive, and one for CD8 memory. Blood TCR repertoires of about 5 healthy adults were deeply sequenced to estimate repertoire size and the extent of clonotype sharing between individuals. Different laboratories and diverse techniques were used to prepare libraries and sequence TCR repertoires, to increase sequencing depth and limit assay-specific biases. Each donor's leukapheresis produced roughly between roughly 0.9 and 8.9 billion PBMCs. What the authors observed across the whole study: Rarefaction of sorted-subset datasets indicated incomplete sequencing despite the large sequencing depth. Compared with non-shared clonotypes, the clonotypes found in all four sorted-subset donors had higher generation probabilities. Estimated clonotype richness was generally larger for naive than for memory subsets. Pairwise subsampling indicated that sequencing depth was expected to affect the degree of clonotype sharing among donors. Because the study included only a small number of donors, the genetic and exposure-history diversity represented was limited. Sampling was restricted to blood, and TCR repertoires in tissues likely differ from the TCR repertoires found in blood. When several donors were compared, the shared fraction of clonotypes was roughly 4.8% for naive CD4, approximately 3.5% for naive CD8, 2.3% for memory CD4, and under 0.5% for memory CD8.

TCR CDR3 regions were amplified from genomic DNA by multiplex PCR using the deep immunoSEQ assay. For each cell subset, the extracted genomic DNA was distributed evenly across all wells of several immunoSEQ 96-well plates, and each plate served as one replicate. Each replicate PCR for sorted subsets received around 0.2 ug genomic DNA, equal to around 32,000 T cell genomes. The purified libraries were quantified using a Qubit 3.0 fluorometer, sized with a Bioanalyzer 2100, and then quantified again using the KAPA Library Quantification kit. Each immunoSEQ 96-well plate was sequenced on its own single-read 150-cycle Illumina NextSeq 550 flow cell. The published analysis was carried out like this. The immunoSEQ output contained only junctional sequences without quality scores, so filtering could not match that applied to full-length reads. Sequences were annotated with PyIR, a Python wrapper for IgBLAST v1.9, and V/J genes and CDR3 were assigned using IMGT germline references. Reads were removed for weak V/J assignments (E-value above 1e-6), missing CDR3, stop codons, out-of-frame junctions, or ambiguous translated residues. V3J clonotypes were defined by identical inferred V gene, J gene, and CDR3 amino acid sequence. To compute the percentage overlap between repertoires, the number of shared unique clonotypes was divided by the size of the smaller repertoire. Repertoire richness was assessed with RTK rarefaction, the Chao1 estimator, and Recon v2.1 estimates of unobserved clonotypes. For all TCRbeta clonotypes obtained by the gDNA method from a handful of donors, generation probabilities were computed with OLGA. TCRdb carries this immuneACCESS record with in-frame sequences only. Its versions omit some clonotypes, under half of them owing to an unresolved V gene in the studies checked, with the rest unexplained. V, J and clone size reflect that table, while D and trimming were determined from the DNA. This sample holds over 850,000 clones; about 84% were observed only once. Roughly 0.65% of the sample is taken by the ten largest.

Trimming costs V 10 bases and J 5 bases, and their ends lie 11 bases apart. From the cysteine up to the phenylalanine, the CDR3 has a length of 11 residues. Just the 33-base CDR3 DNA is kept, in frame starting at base 1. The germline V gene specifies MNHNS as CDR1 and SASEGT as CDR2. Healthy HIV-negative adults with no recently reported acute infections or vaccinations were included as donors. All donors were Caucasian adults living in Nashville, Tennessee, USA. CD4+ T cells were enriched by magnetic negative selection; naive cells were then positively selected on CD45RA, and the negative fraction formed the memory subset. Blood was obtained by leukapheresis, after which PBMCs were separated by Ficoll-Histopaque density gradient centrifugation and cryopreserved in liquid nitrogen vapor phase. Purity and quantity of every magnetically sorted T cell population were checked by analytical flow cytometry. From each sorted fraction, genomic DNA was isolated and quantified by UV absorbance on a Nanodrop 2000c.

Sequencing used memory CD4+ T cells from PBMCs. In the paper's terms, the cell subset or site label means: CD45RA-negative fraction. The receptor was isolated from a man aged 18 to 29 in good health. Some clones in this sample may be carry-over from other donors' samples. The chain is made from TRBV6-1 and TRBJ1-1, and the D gene may be TRBD1, 5 bases matching. The CDR3 here reads CATGLLTEAFF. The sequenced DNA: TGTGCCACGGGACTTCTTACTGAAGCTTTCTTT.